This T cell receptor (beta chain) emerged from a study of identical twins. CDR3 length: 16 residues. Germline lookup yields CDR1 MNHEY and CDR2 SVGEGT. Trimming removed 0 bases at V and 2 bases at J, with 11 bases between. TCRdb recomputed calls from the 5' RACE reads with MiXCR, one row per CDR3 protein. The sample yields roughly 750,000 distinct CDR3 sequences, 21% seen once. The sample was also reused in another study, on T cells expressing NK-cell markers.

The V and J genes are TRBV6-2 or TRBV6-3 and TRBJ2-1; D gene unclear. Sequenced sample: PBMCs. The TCR originated in a woman aged 18-29 years in good health. The CDR3 nucleotides are TGTGCCAGCAGTTACTCGAGTCGGGCCCCCTACAATGAGCAGTTCTTC. Translated, it gives CASSYSSRAPYNEQFF.